This T cell receptor (beta chain) derives from a study of beta chain features in type 1 diabetes. Study information: Cell yields, gender and age were similar in healthy donors and patients.

This clone has only a few counts. Antigen: not known. The sequenced template was cDNA made from the entire isolated RNA. Average reads for naive, central memory and regulatory T cell samples were several million. Clones were sequenced by immunoSEQ multiplex PCR, and TCRdb holds only the in-frame ones, with some missing. The repertoire includes 95,000 to 110,000 clones, 25% to 35% of them detected once, and 0.5% to 0.6% sits in the top ten. Overall study results and limits: A cDNA-based sequencing approach could over-represent cells with high TCR expression. The study found moderately but significantly shorter TCRB CDR3s in all four CD4+ subsets of Type 1 diabetes patients.

Germline assignment: CDR1 LNHDA and CDR2 SQIVND (reference sequence). The CDR3 contains 14 residues. V shed 5 bases and J shed 0 bases, with 10 bases lying between them. The TCR originated in a woman between 18 and 29 years old with type 1 diabetes. The chain is built from TRBV19 and TRBJ1-1; the D is unclear. Material for sequencing was central memory CD4+ T cells from blood. CDR3 DNA: TGTGCCAGTAGTCGCCCCACTATGAACACTGAAGCTTTCTTT. Residues: CASSRPTMNTEAFF.